What follows are 11 T cell receptor beta chains derived from one specimen sequenced in a study of beta chain features in type 1 diabetes. Of the isolated RNA, all was reverse transcribed, and so the sequenced material was expressed TCRB transcripts. TCRdb keeps only in-frame clones here, not all; method: immunoSEQ multiplex PCR. Of about 210,000 clones in the sample, approximately 11% were seen once. Material for sequencing was central memory CD4+ T cells from blood. Source of these receptors: a young man in good health.

In its sample, this clone was seen a few times. The V and J genes are TRBV25-1 and TRBJ2-3; 7 bases agree with TRBD1. Losses at the gene ends were 5 bases for V and 1 base for J; bases not matched to a gene: 9. The CDR3 spans 16 residues. Germline-derived CDR1 and CDR2 are MGHDK and SYGVNS. CDR3 bases: TGTGCCAGCAGTACAAGTGGAACAGGGGGCACAGATACGCAGTATTTT. It codes for CASSTSGTGGTDTQYF.

Worth noting for this clone: Within the sample, other DNA sequences also encode this same CDR3. The V and J genes are TRBV9 and TRBJ2-6; D not resolved. V lost 1 base and J lost 1, with 0 bases in between. Germline CDR1 and CDR2: SGDLS and YYNGEE. CDR3 length: 13 residues. The CDR3 loop is CASSVSGANVLTF. The CDR3 DNA sequence: TGTGCCAGCAGCGTATCTGGGGCCAACGTCCTGACTTTC.

The chain has TRBV23-1 and TRBJ2-2; D is ambiguous. TRBV23-1 is marked as an open reading frame, function uncertain. The CDR3 consists of 16 residues. V lost 7 bases to trimming and J lost 0 bases, with 15 bases between them. CDR3 nucleotide sequence: TGCGCCAGCACCTGGCCCGAGACCTCGAACACCGGGGAGCTGTTTTTT. It yields the protein CASTWPETSNTGELFF.

This clone was detected many times. Distinct nucleotide sequences in the sample also encode this CDR3. V and J are TRBV28 and TRBJ1-2; D remains unclear. V gave up 6 bases and J gave up 8 bases, with 7 bases separating them. Germline assignment: CDR1 MDHEN and CDR2 SYDVKM. The CDR3 sequence is 10 residues long. The chain's CDR3 is CASSGVGYTF. The CDR3 DNA is TGTGCCAGCAGCGGAGTCGGCTACACCTTC.

The chain has TRBV11-2 and TRBJ2-1, with 14 bases aligning to TRBD2. With V trimmed by 5 bases and J by 4 bases, 4 bases remained unmatched. Germline assignment: CDR1 SGHAT and CDR2 FQNNGV. This CDR3 is 16 amino acids long. The chain's CDR3 is CASSPGTSGGYNEQFF. The CDR3 DNA is TGTGCCAGCAGCCCCGGGACTAGCGGGGGATACAATGAGCAGTTCTTC. The full variable domain, in which reference TRBV11-2 and TRBJ2-1 provide the parts outside the CDR3, is EAGVAQSPRYKIIEKRQSVAFWCNPISGHATLYWYQQILGQGPKLLIQFQNNGVVDDSQLPKDRFSAERLKGVDSTLKIQPAKLEDSAVYLCASSPGTSGGYNEQFFGPGTRLTVL.

The chain combines TRBV2 with TRBJ2-5; 9 nucleotides line up with TRBD2. The ends lost 9 bases at V and 3 bases at J; junction bases unmatched: 5. The germline V gene encodes CDR1 SNHLY and CDR2 FYNNEI. The CDR3 consists of 13 residues. The CDR3: CASGRLAEETQYF. CDR3 coding DNA: TGTGCCAGTGGGAGACTAGCGGAAGAGACCCAGTACTTC.

This clone was found many times. The rearrangement links TRBV2 to TRBJ2-3, with 7 bases matching TRBD2. Per germline, CDR1 SNHLY and CDR2 FYNNEI. The CDR3 runs to 14 residues. The ends lost 5 bases at V and 1 base at J; junction bases unmatched: 3. The CDR3 DNA follows: TGTGCCAGCAGTATAACTAGCGGCACAGATACGCAGTATTTT. Protein: CASSITSGTDTQYF.

This chain connects TRBV10-2 to TRBJ2-1; D might be TRBD1 (5 bases). The CDR3 sequence is 13 residues long. V shed 8 bases and J shed 2 bases, with 10 bases lying between them. Germline-derived CDR1 and CDR2 are WSHSY and SAAADI. CDR3 DNA: TGCGCCAGCGGAGTGGGGCCCTACAATGAGCAGTTCTTC. Translated: CASGVGPYNEQFF.

On this clone itself: The sample contains more than one DNA sequence encoding this CDR3. The chain has TRBV28 and TRBJ2-5, with unresolved D. V gave up 1 base and J gave up 5 bases, with 2 bases separating them. CDR1 and CDR2 from the germline V gene are MDHEN and SYDVKM. This CDR3 region has 11 residues. CDR3: CASSLSETQYF. CDR3 DNA: TGTGCCAGCAGTTTATCGGAGACCCAGTACTTC.

This clone was picked up a small number of times. The chain couples TRBV7-8 to TRBJ1-2; maybe TRBD1 (6 bases). This CDR3 has 15 amino acids. V dropped 5 bases and J dropped 4 bases, with 17 bases sitting between them. Germline lookup yields CDR1 SGHVS and CDR2 FQNEAQ. The chain's CDR3 is CASSPSGHESYGYTF. The CDR3 nucleotides read TGTGCCAGCAGCCCCTCGGGACATGAGTCCTATGGCTACACCTTC.

V usage is TRBV4-3 and J usage is TRBJ2-3; no firm D call. Germline V gene sequence: CDR1 LGHNA, CDR2 YSLEER. The CDR3 runs to 13 residues. Trimming cost V 0 bases and J 9 bases, with 10 bases left between them. As DNA, the CDR3 is TGCGCCAGCAGCCAAGATGTGGTTGGGACGCAGTATTTT. It translates to CASSQDVVGTQYF.